This TCR beta chain was recovered during a study of vaccination effects on CD4 cells after COVID-19. Study findings and constraints: Marked clonal contraction was seen late after vaccination (in both infection- and vaccine-induced clones).

Comments on this clone: Its antigen is as yet unknown.

TCRdb's table, derived via immunoSEQ multiplex PCR, lists solely in-frame clones and lacks some. This table holds over 45,000 clones, 55% to 75% found once. Trimming took 0 bases from V and 0 from J, leaving 7 bases between them. CDR3 size: 15 residues. The V gene's germline CDR1 is SGDLS and CDR2 YYNGEE. Viral peptide pool expansion of antigen-specific CD4+ T cells preceded sequencing in the ViraFEST assay. Between days 9 and 10 of culture, CD4+ T cells were separated out. The healthy vaccine recipients, who had no prior SARS-CoV-2 infection, showed negative nucleocapsid antibodies. Cultures received IL-2 medium that replaced half the medium on days 3 and 7.

This rearrangement joins TRBV9 to TRBJ1-3; weak D call: TRBD1 (5 bases). This specimen was CD4+ T cells from PBMCs cultured with SARS-CoV-2 spike peptides, taken before COVID-19 vaccination. The receptor comes from a human donor who received a COVID-19 vaccine. The CDR3 nucleotides read TGTGCCAGCAGCGTAGAGGGGACCTCTGGAAACACCATATATTTT. It yields the protein CASSVEGTSGNTIYF.